This paragraph reports one T cell receptor (beta chain). The target antigen is unknown. This specimen comes from a study of CD4+ T cells in melanoma. The study's findings and limits: A reported correlation linked neoantigen-specific CD4+ T cells to CD8+, macrophage and B cell function.

Here immunoSEQ multiplex PCR was the method, and the copy in TCRdb shows in-frame clones only, minus some. The table includes 120,000 to 150,000 clones, roughly 91% detected once. In germline, CDR1 is SNHLY, CDR2 FYNNEI. The length of the CDR3 is 14 residues. Germline trimming cut 6 bases from V and 0 bases from J; bases unmatched to any gene: 1. This receptor was obtained from a human donor with melanoma. This sequence joins TRBV2 and TRBJ1-5; 8 nucleotides align to TRBD1. In nucleotides, the CDR3 is TGTGCCAGCAGGCAGGGGGCTAGCAATCAGCCCCAGCATTTT. It codes for CASRQGASNQPQHF.